This T cell receptor (beta chain) was identified in a study of cytomegalovirus exposure and HLA in healthy donors. Study conclusions and caveats: Among immune exposure information, only CMV serostatus was available.

The PCR was carried out with 60 Vbeta primers and 13 Jbeta primers. Profiled with immunoSEQ multiplex PCR; TCRdb holds only in-frame clones, not every one. This repertoire includes 100,000 to 150,000 clones. V was clipped by 0 bases and J by 5 bases; unmatched bases: 9. The germline CDR1 and CDR2 sequences are SGHNT and YYREEE (reference sequence). The CDR3 runs to 16 residues. About this clone: No antigen is known for it.

All donors participated as healthy donors of bone marrow. The receptor comes from a man younger than 35 in good health and CMV-seronegative. The chain carries TRBV5-4 and TRBJ2-7, with 9 bases lining up with TRBD1. The source material was PBMCs. CDR3: CASSLGAPTGGDEQYF. CDR3 bases: TGTGCCAGCAGCTTGGGAGCCCCGACAGGGGGGGACGAGCAGTACTTC.